This TCR beta chain emerged from a study of cytomegalovirus exposure and HLA in healthy donors. Findings of the study overall: Earlier findings revealed that most TCR beta V segments proved productive either about 87% or about 30% of the time. A list of more than 150 TCR beta chains associated with cytomegalovirus was given.

This clone appeared a few times. The antigen remains undetermined. The PCR had 60 Vbeta and 13 Jbeta primers. Libraries were prepared by immunoSEQ multiplex PCR; TCRdb keeps only in-frame clonotypes and omits some of them. The sample yields approximately 140,000 clones, 70% to 80% seen once. Nominally healthy donors were sampled, though unrecorded immune exposures were likely. The receptor was derived from a female donor in good health and CMV-seronegative. Sequenced sample: PBMCs.

CDR3 residues: CATTISGRTRQGEKLFF. Written as DNA, the CDR3 is TGTGCCACCACCATTAGCGGTAGAACTCGGCAAGGAGAAAAACTGTTTTTT. This chain joins TRBV19 and TRBJ1-4, with D hard to call. This CDR3 has 17 residues. The germline V and J ends were trimmed by 10 bases and 8 bases, with 29 bases remaining between them. Germline-derived CDR1 and CDR2 are LNHDA and SQIVND (reference sequence).